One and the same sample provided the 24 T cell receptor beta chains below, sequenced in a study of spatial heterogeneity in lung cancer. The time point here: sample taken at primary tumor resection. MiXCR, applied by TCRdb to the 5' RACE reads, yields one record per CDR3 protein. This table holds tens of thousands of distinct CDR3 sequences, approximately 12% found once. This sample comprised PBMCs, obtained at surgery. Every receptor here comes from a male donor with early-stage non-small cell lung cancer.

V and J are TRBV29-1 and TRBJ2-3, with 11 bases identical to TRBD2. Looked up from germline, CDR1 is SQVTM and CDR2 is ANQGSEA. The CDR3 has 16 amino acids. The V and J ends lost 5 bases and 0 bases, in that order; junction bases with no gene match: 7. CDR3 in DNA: TGCAGCGTTAGGGGACTAGCGGAAGGAAGCACAGATACGCAGTATTTT. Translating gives CSVRGLAEGSTDTQYF.

The CDR3 DNA follows: TGTGCCAGCAGCTTAAATCAGATCGGCAATTCACCCCTCCACTTT. Its translation is CASSLNQIGNSPLHF. V and J are TRBV7-3 and TRBJ1-6; D call uncertain. The V end was cut by 1 base, the J end by 7 bases, with 11 bases between. CDR3 length: 15 amino acids. The V gene's germline CDR1 is SGHTA and CDR2 FQGTGA. Full variable domain (rest looked up from reference TRBV7-3 and TRBJ1-6): GAGVSQTPSNKVTEKGKYVELRCDPISGHTALYWYRQSLGQGPEFLIYFQGTGAADDSGLPNDRFFAVRPEGSVSTLKIQRTERGDSAVYLCASSLNQIGNSPLHFGNGTRLTVT.

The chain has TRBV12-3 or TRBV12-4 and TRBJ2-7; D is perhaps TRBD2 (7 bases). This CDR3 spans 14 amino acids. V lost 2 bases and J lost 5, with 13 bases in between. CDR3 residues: CASSLTGTIHEQYF. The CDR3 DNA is TGTGCCAGCAGTTTAACAGGGACTATTCACGAGCAGTACTTC.

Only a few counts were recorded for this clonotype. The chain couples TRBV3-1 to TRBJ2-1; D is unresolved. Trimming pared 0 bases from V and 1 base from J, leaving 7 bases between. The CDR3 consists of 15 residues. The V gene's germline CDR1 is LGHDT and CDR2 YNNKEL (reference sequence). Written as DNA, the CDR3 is TGTGCCAGCAGCCAAGAGTCAGTATCCTACAATGAGCAGTTCTTC. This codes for CASSQESVSYNEQFF.

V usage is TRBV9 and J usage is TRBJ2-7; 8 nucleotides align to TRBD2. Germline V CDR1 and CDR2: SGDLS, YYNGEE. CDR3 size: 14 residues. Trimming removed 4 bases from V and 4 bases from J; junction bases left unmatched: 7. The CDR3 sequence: CASSRSGSRYEQYF. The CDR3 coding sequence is TGTGCCAGCAGCCGCAGCGGGAGTAGGTACGAGCAGTACTTC. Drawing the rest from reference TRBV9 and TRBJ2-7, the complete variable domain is DSGVTQTPKHLITATGQRVTLRCSPRSGDLSVYWYQQSLDQGLQFLIQYYNGEERAKGNILERFSAQQFPDLHSELNLSSLELGDSALYFCASSRSGSRYEQYFGPGTRLTVT.

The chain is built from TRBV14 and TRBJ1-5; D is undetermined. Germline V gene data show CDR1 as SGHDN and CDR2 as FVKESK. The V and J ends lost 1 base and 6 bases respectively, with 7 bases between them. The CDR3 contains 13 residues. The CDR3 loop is CASSQGEFQPQHF. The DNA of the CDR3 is TGTGCCAGCAGCCAAGGGGAGTTTCAGCCCCAGCATTTT.

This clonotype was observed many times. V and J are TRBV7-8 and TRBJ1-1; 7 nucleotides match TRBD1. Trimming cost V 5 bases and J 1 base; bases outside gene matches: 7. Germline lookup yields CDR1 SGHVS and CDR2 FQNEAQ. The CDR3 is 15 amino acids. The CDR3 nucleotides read TGTGCCAGCAGCCCTAGGACAGGTTCGAACACTGAAGCTTTCTTT. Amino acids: CASSPRTGSNTEAFF.

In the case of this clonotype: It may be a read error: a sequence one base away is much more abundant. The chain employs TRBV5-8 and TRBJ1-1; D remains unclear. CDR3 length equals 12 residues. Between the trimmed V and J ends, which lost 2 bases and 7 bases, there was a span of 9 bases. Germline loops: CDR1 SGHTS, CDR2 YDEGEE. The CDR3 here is CASSFRKIEAFF. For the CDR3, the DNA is TGTGCCAGCAGCTTCCGGAAAATTGAAGCTTTCTTT.

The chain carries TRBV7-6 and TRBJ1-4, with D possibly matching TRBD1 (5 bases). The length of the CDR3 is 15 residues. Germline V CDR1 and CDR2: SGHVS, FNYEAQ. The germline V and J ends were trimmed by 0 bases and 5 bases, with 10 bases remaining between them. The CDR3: CASSLAGGKNEKLFF. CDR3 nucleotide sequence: TGTGCCAGCAGCTTAGCCGGGGGTAAAAATGAAAAACTGTTTTTT.

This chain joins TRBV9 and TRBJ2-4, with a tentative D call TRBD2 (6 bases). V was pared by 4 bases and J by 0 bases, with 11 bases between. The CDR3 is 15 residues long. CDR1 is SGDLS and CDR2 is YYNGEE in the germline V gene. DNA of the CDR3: TGTGCCAGCAGCCCACCGGGACTAGCCAAAAACATTCAGTACTTC. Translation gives CASSPPGLAKNIQYF.

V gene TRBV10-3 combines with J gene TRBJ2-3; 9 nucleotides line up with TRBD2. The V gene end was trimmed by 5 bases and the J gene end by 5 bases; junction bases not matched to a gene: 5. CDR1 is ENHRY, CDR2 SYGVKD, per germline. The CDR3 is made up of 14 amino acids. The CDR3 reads CAISLAGVGDTQYF. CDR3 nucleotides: TGTGCCATCAGTTTAGCGGGAGTCGGAGATACGCAGTATTTT.

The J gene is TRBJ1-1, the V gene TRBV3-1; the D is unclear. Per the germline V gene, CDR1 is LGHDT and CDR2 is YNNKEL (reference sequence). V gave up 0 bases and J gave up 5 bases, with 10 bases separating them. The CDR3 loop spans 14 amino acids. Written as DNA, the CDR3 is TGTGCCAGCAGCCAAGATCGAGGGAGGACTGAAGCTTTCTTT. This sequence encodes CASSQDRGRTEAFF. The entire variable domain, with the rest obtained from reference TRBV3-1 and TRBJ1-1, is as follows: DTAVSQTPKYLVTQMGNDKSIKCEQNLGHDTMYWYKQDSKKFLKIMFSYNNKELIINETVPNRFSPKSPDKAHLNLHINSLELGDSAVYFCASSQDRGRTEAFFGQGTRLTVV.

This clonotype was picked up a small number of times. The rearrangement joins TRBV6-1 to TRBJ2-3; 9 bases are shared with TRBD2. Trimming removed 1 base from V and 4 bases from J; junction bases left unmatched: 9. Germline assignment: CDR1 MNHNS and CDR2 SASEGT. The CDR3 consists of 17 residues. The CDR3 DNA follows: TGTGCCAGCAGTGAAGTGTCGGCGGGGGGGCCGGCAGATACGCAGTATTTT. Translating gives CASSEVSAGGPADTQYF.

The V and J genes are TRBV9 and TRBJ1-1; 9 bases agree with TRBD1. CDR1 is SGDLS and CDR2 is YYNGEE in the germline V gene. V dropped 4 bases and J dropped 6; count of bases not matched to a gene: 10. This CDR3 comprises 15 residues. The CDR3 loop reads CASSPWTGVGAEAFF. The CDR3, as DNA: TGTGCCAGCAGCCCCTGGACAGGGGTCGGGGCTGAAGCTTTCTTT.

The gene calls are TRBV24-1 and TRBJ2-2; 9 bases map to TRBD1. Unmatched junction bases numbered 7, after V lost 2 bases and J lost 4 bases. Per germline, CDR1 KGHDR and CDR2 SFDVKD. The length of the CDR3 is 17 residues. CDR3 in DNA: TGTGCCACCAGTGATTCTTTGGGACAGGGAGTCACCGGGGAGCTGTTTTTT. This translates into CATSDSLGQGVTGELFF.

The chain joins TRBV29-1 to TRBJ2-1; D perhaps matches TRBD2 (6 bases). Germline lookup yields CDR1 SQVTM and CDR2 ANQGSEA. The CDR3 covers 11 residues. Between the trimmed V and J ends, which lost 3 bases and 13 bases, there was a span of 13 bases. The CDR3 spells CSVEAEGVQFF. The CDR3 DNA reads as TGCAGCGTTGAGGCGGAGGGCGTTCAGTTCTTC.

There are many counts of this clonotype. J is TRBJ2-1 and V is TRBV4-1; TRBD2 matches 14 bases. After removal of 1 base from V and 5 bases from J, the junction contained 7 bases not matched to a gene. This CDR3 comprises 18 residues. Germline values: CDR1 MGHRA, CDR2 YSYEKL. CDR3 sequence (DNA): TGCGCCAGCAGCCAAGGAAAGACTAGCGGGGGGGTAAACAATGAGCAGTTCTTC. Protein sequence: CASSQGKTSGGVNNEQFF.

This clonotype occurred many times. The CDR3 coding sequence is TGTGCCAGCAGCGGTTGGGCGTTCTACGAGCAGTACTTC. Its protein product is CASSGWAFYEQYF. This chain links TRBV7-8 with TRBJ2-7; D gene ambiguous. From germline, CDR1 is SGHVS and CDR2 FQNEAQ. V lost 5 bases and J 3 bases, leaving 11 bases between the germline ends. The CDR3 contains 13 residues.

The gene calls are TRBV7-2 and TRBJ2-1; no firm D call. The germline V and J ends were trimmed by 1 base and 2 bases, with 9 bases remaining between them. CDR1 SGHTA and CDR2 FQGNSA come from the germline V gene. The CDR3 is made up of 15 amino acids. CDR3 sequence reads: CASSLGHGTYNEQFF. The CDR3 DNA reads TGTGCCAGCAGCTTAGGACACGGTACCTACAATGAGCAGTTCTTC. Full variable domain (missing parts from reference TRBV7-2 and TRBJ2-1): GAGVSQSPSNKVTEKGKDVELRCDPISGHTALYWYRQSLGQGLEFLIYFQGNSAPDKSGLPSDRFSAERTGGSVSTLTIQRTQQEDSAVYLCASSLGHGTYNEQFFGPGTRLTVL.

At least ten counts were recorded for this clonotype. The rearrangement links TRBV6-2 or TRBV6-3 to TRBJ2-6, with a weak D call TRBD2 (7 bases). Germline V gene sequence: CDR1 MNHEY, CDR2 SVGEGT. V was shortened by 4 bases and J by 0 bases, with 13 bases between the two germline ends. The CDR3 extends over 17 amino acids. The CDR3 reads CASSWGGLTSGANVLTF. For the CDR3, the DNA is TGTGCCAGCAGTTGGGGGGGCCTAACCTCTGGGGCCAACGTCCTGACTTTC.

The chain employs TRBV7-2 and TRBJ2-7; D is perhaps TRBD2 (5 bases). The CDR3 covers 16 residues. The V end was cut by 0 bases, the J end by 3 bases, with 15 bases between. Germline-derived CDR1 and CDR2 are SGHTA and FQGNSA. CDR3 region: CASSLAGGPSYYEQYF. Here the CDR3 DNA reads TGTGCCAGCAGCTTAGCAGGCGGGCCGTCTTACTACGAGCAGTACTTC.

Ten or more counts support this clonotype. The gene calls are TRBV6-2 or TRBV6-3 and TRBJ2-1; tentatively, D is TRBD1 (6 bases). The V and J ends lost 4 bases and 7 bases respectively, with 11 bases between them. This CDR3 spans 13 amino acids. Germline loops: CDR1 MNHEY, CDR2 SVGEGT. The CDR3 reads CASSSSGANEQFF. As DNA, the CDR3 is TGTGCCAGCAGTTCCTCAGGGGCAAATGAGCAGTTCTTC.

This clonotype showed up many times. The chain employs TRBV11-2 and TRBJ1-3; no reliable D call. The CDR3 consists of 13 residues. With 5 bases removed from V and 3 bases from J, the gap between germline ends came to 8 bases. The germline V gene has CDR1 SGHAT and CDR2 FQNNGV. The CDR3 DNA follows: TGTGCCAGCAGCCCCCCGCATGGAAACACCATATATTTT. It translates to CASSPPHGNTIYF.

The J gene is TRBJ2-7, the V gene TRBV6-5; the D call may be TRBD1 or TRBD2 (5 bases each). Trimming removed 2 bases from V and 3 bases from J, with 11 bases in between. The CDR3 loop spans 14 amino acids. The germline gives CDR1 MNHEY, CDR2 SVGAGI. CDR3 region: CASSYAREFYEQYF. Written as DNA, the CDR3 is TGTGCCAGCAGTTACGCCAGGGAGTTCTACGAGCAGTACTTC.